Each of the 10 T cell receptor beta chains below was sequenced from the same sample in a study of identical twins' blood T cells. TCRdb ran MiXCR on the 5' RACE reads and lists one entry per CDR3 protein. The profile shows fewer than 450,000 distinct CDR3 sequences, approximately 30% of them singletons. Sequencing was done on a sample of PBMCs. The source of these receptors is a woman aged 18 to 55 in good health.

V and J are TRBV20-1 and TRBJ2-5; 14 nucleotides match TRBD2. The CDR3 covers 15 residues. CDR1 and CDR2 (germline): DFQATT, SNEGSKA (reference sequence). V gave up 5 bases and J gave up 1 base; unmatched junction bases: 3. CDR3 residues: CSAGTSGGLQETQYF. CDR3 bases: TGCAGTGCTGGGACTAGCGGGGGCCTCCAAGAGACCCAGTACTTC.

Only a few counts were recorded for this clonotype. The chain is built from TRBV7-8 and TRBJ2-5; D is undetermined. V lost 2 bases to trimming and J lost 5 bases, with 21 bases between them. This CDR3 region has 17 residues. Germline CDR1 is SGHVS and CDR2 is FQNEAQ. The DNA for the CDR3 is TGTGCCAGCAGCTTAATGAGGTCGGCAAATGAAGTGGAGACCCAGTACTTC. Translation: CASSLMRSANEVETQYF.

The chain is built from TRBV7-9 and TRBJ2-7; D might be TRBD1 (6 bases). Per the germline V gene, CDR1 is SEHNR and CDR2 is FQNEAQ (reference sequence). The V end was cut by 6 bases, the J end by 1 base, with 16 bases between. The CDR3 has 15 residues. The CDR3 DNA follows: TGTGCCAGCAGATTATACAGGGACGGATCCTACGAGCAGTACTTC. This sequence encodes CASRLYRDGSYEQYF.

The sample holds a few counts of this clonotype. The V and J genes are TRBV11-2 and TRBJ2-5; D call uncertain. This CDR3 spans 13 amino acids. Trimming removed 5 bases at V and 4 bases at J, with 11 bases between. Germline V lookup: CDR1 SGHAT, CDR2 FQNNGV. The CDR3 nucleotides are TGTGCCAGCAGCATGGACCCCTTAGAGACCCAGTACTTC. Its translation: CASSMDPLETQYF.

This clonotype was detected ten times or more. J is TRBJ2-2 and V is TRBV12-3 or TRBV12-4; D gene uncertain. Between the trimmed V and J ends, which lost 6 bases and 4 bases, there was a span of 12 bases. CDR3 length: 14 residues. This CDR3 is CASRSGYSTGELFF. The CDR3 DNA reads TGTGCCAGCAGATCTGGGTATAGCACCGGGGAGCTGTTTTTT.

As for this clonotype: Germline is not matched at one junction end, which may reflect a read error. The chain carries TRBV19 and TRBJ2-7; D is unresolved. The length of the CDR3 is 15 residues. The V gene's germline CDR1 is LNHDA and CDR2 SQIVND (reference sequence). CDR3 coding DNA: TGTGCCGGTAGTCCCTCGGGCGGTAGCTCCTACGAGCAGTACTTC. Amino acids: CAGSPSGGSSYEQYF. The full variable domain, completed using reference TRBV19 and TRBJ2-7, is DGGITQSPKYLFRKEGQNVTLSCEQNLNHDAMYWYRQDPGQGLRLIYYSQIVNDFQKGDIAEGYSVSREKKESFPLTVTSAQKNPTAFYLCAGSPSGGSSYEQYFGPGTRLTVT.

The chain carries TRBV6-1 and TRBJ1-1, with D unclear. Germline lookup yields CDR1 MNHNS and CDR2 SASEGT. V was trimmed by 4 bases and J by 5 bases, leaving 14 bases between them. This CDR3 comprises 14 residues. The CDR3, as DNA: TGTGCCAGCAGTGGAAATTACCGCGTTACTGAAGCTTTCTTT. It encodes CASSGNYRVTEAFF.

This clonotype was found a few times. V usage is TRBV20-1 and J usage is TRBJ1-2; D not resolved. Germline V gene sequence: CDR1 DFQATT, CDR2 SNEGSKA (reference sequence). Trimming shortened V by 2 bases and J by 3 bases, and 7 bases separated the two germline ends. CDR3 size: 12 residues. DNA for the CDR3: TGCAGTGCTAGATCCCTCGACTATGGCTACACCTTC. Residues: CSARSLDYGYTF.

The chain joins TRBV10-3 to TRBJ2-3; 8 bases are shared with TRBD2. Germline V gene sequence: CDR1 ENHRY, CDR2 SYGVKD. V gave up 2 bases and J gave up 6 bases; unmatched junction bases: 10. The CDR3 runs to 16 residues. Written as DNA, the CDR3 is TGTGCCATCAGTGAGGGGAGAGCGGGAGTATCGGATACGCAGTATTTT. Protein: CAISEGRAGVSDTQYF.

The chain employs TRBV5-1 and TRBJ1-4; D might be TRBD1 (6 bases). The germline V gene has CDR1 SGHRS and CDR2 YFSETQ. The V end was cut by 4 bases, the J end by 1 base, with 11 bases between. This CDR3 contains 15 residues. CDR3 bases: TGCGCCAGCAGCCGACAGACAGGAACTAATGAAAAACTGTTTTTT. Its protein product is CASSRQTGTNEKLFF.